These 10 T cell receptor beta chains originate from one sample sequenced in a study of metastatic and nonmetastatic thyroid tumors. Every patient was untreated before thyroid surgery. TCRdb re-clonotyped the PCR reads through MiXCR. The sample carries about 53,000 clones, roughly 20% recorded once. The sequenced material came from blood. These receptors were taken from a female donor with papillary thyroid cancer or a benign thyroid nodule (not recorded which). Some clones in this sample may be carry-over from other donors' samples.

This clone has at least ten counts. The rearrangement links TRBV25-1 to TRBJ2-3; D not resolved. There are 21 residues in the CDR3. Germline CDR1 is MGHDK and CDR2 is SYGVNS. The V gene lost 1 base and the J gene lost 4 bases, with 30 bases spanning the gap. The CDR3, as DNA: TGTGCCAGCAGTGAATTGGGTTCACCAGTGGCGGATACCGGCGAGCCAGATACGCAGTATTTT. Translation gives CASSELGSPVADTGEPDTQYF.

A remark on this clone: Relative to the germline gene, one junction end is altered; a read error may explain this. This sequence joins TRBV7-3 and TRBJ2-7; D gene unclear. This CDR3 spans 14 amino acids. The germline gives CDR1 SGHTA, CDR2 FQGTGA. The CDR3 loop reads CASSPQAVSYKQYF. The DNA of the CDR3 is TGTGCCAGCAGCCCTCAGGCAGTCTCCTACAAGCAGTACTTC.

This clone has a count of ten or more. The CDR3 nucleotides read TGTGCCAGCAGTAGGGGGGAGTCAGATACGCAGTATTTT. Its protein is CASSRGESDTQYF. The gene calls are TRBV6-1 and TRBJ2-3; D could derive from TRBD1 or TRBD2 (6 bases each). Trimming stripped 5 bases from V and 4 bases from J, with 10 bases between. Germline V gene data show CDR1 as MNHNS and CDR2 as SASEGT. The CDR3 runs to 13 residues.

This clone was seen repeatedly, ten times or more. The chain recombines TRBV6-5 with TRBJ1-5; TRBD1 might be the D (5 bases). Trimming shortened V by 0 bases and J by 3 bases, and 15 bases separated the two germline ends. Per germline, CDR1 MNHEY and CDR2 SVGAGI. The CDR3 length is 17 residues. CDR3 region: CASSYSFDGANNQPQHF. The CDR3 DNA reads as TGTGCCAGCAGTTACTCCTTTGATGGGGCAAACAATCAGCCCCAGCATTTT.

The table lists this clone with many counts. J is TRBJ2-1 and V is TRBV5-4; 9 bases align to TRBD2. Unmatched junction bases numbered 8, after V lost 0 bases and J lost 7 bases. CDR1 and CDR2 from the germline V gene are SGHNT and YYREEE (reference sequence). The CDR3 spans 16 residues. The CDR3 spells CASSLARSGGWNEQFF. Written as DNA, the CDR3 is TGTGCCAGCAGCTTGGCCAGGAGCGGGGGGTGGAATGAGCAGTTCTTC.

For this clone: A clone one base away is much larger, so this may be a read error. The CDR3 DNA is TGTGCCAGCAGCCCCGTCACCGGGGAGCTGTTTTTT. It encodes CASSPVTGELFF. V gene TRBV7-6 combines with J gene TRBJ2-2, with unresolved D. Deletions cut 5 bases from V and 4 bases from J, with 5 bases between. Germline lookup yields CDR1 SGHVS and CDR2 FNYEAQ. The CDR3 is 12 amino acids.

In regard to this clone: Germline is not matched at one junction end, which may reflect a read error. The V and J genes are TRBV11-2 and TRBJ2-3, with 14 bases matching TRBD2. There are 15 residues in the CDR3. In germline, CDR1 is SGHAT, CDR2 FQNNGV. The CDR3 sequence is CVSSQGTSGRYTQYF. In nucleotides, the CDR3 is TGTGTCAGCAGCCAGGGGACTAGCGGGAGATATACGCAGTATTTT.

At least ten counts were recorded for this clone. The chain uses TRBV28 and TRBJ1-1, with 9 bases matching TRBD1. V lost 4 bases, J lost 10 bases, and 13 bases stayed unmatched. CDR3 length: 15 residues. CDR1 and CDR2 from the germline V gene are MDHEN and SYDVKM. CDR3 region: CASSSLKQGAPRAFF. CDR3 nucleotides: TGTGCCAGCAGTTCCTTAAAACAGGGGGCGCCCAGAGCTTTCTTT.

V gene TRBV6-1 combines with J gene TRBJ1-5, with D unclear. CDR1 is MNHNS and CDR2 is SASEGT in the germline V gene. V lost 2 bases, J lost 9 bases, and 11 bases lay in between. This CDR3 has 13 residues. CDR3 DNA sequence: TGTGCCAGCAGTGAACACTCGTGGCGGCCCCAGCATTTT. This translates into CASSEHSWRPQHF.

On this clone: A read error may be the cause here, since a much bigger clone is one base away. The V call is TRBV2, the J call TRBJ2-7; D may match TRBD1 or TRBD2 (5 bases each). In germline, CDR1 is SNHLY, CDR2 FYNNEI. This CDR3 is built from 14 residues. Trimming removed 7 bases at V and 7 bases at J, with 20 bases between. DNA of the CDR3: TGTGCCAGCATCCCCGGGACCGAGGTGGGAGAGCAGTACTTC. Translated: CASIPGTEVGEQYF.